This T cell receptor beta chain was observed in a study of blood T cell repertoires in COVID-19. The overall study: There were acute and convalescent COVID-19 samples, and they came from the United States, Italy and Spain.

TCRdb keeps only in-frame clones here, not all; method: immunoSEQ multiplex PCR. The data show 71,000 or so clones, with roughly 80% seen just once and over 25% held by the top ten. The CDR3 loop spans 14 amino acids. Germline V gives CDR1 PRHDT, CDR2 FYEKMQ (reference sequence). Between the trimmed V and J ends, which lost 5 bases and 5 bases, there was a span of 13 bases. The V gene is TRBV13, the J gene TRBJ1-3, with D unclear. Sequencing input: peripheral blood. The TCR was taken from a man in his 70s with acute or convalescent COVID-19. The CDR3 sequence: CASSAPRGRNTIYF. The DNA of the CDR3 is TGTGCCAGCAGCGCACCCAGAGGTAGAAACACCATATATTTT.